The source of this TCR beta chain is a study of T cells after yellow fever vaccination. Germline values: CDR1 SGHVS, CDR2 FQNEAQ. Trimming left V 0 bases short and J 4 bases short, with 12 bases between. The CDR3 sequence is 15 residues long. From the 5' RACE reads, TCRdb called clonotypes with MiXCR, one entry per CDR3 protein. The top ten clones hold approximately 15% of a sample with 500,000 to 650,000 distinct CDR3 sequences, less than 20% of them seen once. A single count supports this clonotype. The sample in question was PBMCs, obtained 5 to 6 days after the first yellow fever vaccination. V usage is TRBV7-8 and J usage is TRBJ1-1; D ambiguous. This receptor was obtained from a man younger than 35 who received the YFV17D yellow fever vaccine. The CDR3 coding sequence is TGTGCCAGCAGCTTAGCATTTGGCAGCGCCACTGAAGCTTTCTTT. Amino acid sequence: CASSLAFGSATEAFF.